This TCR beta chain was found in a study of vaccination effects on CD4 cells after COVID-19. Study-level findings and limits: Early post-infection timepoints were absent, and convalescent patients were few. Marked clonal contraction of infection- and vaccine-induced clones was seen late after vaccination.

CDR1 LGHDT and CDR2 YNNKEL come from the germline V gene (reference sequence). The V and J ends lost 4 bases and 10 bases, in that order; junction bases with no gene match: 10. This CDR3 has 15 residues. Antigen-specific CD4+ T cell clonotypes were called by their expansion after viral peptide-pool culture in ViraFEST. Researchers isolated CD4+ T cells once approximately 10 days of culture had elapsed. Negative nucleocapsid antibody tests before and after vaccination confirmed no previous SARS-CoV-2 infection. The culture medium for two million PBMC per well included 9.5 to 10 IU/ml IL-2 and 9 to 10 ug/ml peptides. Half-medium replacement with IL-2 medium occurred on days 3 and 7. The repertoire was sequenced with immunoSEQ multiplex PCR; TCRdb's copy has only in-frame clones and lacks some. The sample carries tens of thousands of clones, around 76% recorded once. In the case of this clone: What it binds is not known.

The sequencing used CD4+ T cells from PBMCs cultured with HCoV-NL63 spike peptides, collected before COVID-19 vaccination. The receptor was derived from a human donor who received a COVID-19 vaccine. The rearrangement links TRBV3-1 (or the pseudogene TRBV3-2) to TRBJ1-6, with 7 nucleotides matching TRBD1. CDR3 sequence (DNA): TGTGCCAGCAGCCTCCGCGACAGGGTAGGGTCACCCCTCCACTTT. Residues: CASSLRDRVGSPLHF.